This T cell receptor (beta chain) is from a study of blood T cell repertoires in COVID-19. Study-wide background: Donors in the United States, Italy and Spain gave samples during acute or convalescent COVID-19. T cells, B-cell-depleted T cells, or PBMCs provided the cDNA or gDNA that served as material.

This CDR3 comprises 14 residues. CDR1 is LNHDA, CDR2 SQIVND, per germline (reference sequence). Trimming pared 0 bases from V and 7 bases from J, leaving 10 bases between. In the original processing: Reference gene primer amplification gave estimated nucleated cell counts. Sequenced by immunoSEQ multiplex PCR; TCRdb stores in-frame clones only, minus some. V and J calls and clone size follow that table, whereas D and trimming were derived from the DNA. The sample consists of 110,000 or so clones, roughly four fifths of them appearing once. The receptor was derived from a human donor in a cohort sampled during active COVID-19. Sequencing used peripheral blood. The V call is TRBV19, the J call TRBJ2-1, with D uncertain. The CDR3 bases are TGTGCCAGTAGTATAGAAGGAGTCGGGAATGAGCAGTTCTTC. Translation: CASSIEGVGNEQFF. Variable domain in full (rest from reference TRBV19 and TRBJ2-1): DGGITQSPKYLFRKEGQNVTLSCEQNLNHDAMYWYRQDPGQGLRLIYYSQIVNDFQKGDIAEGYSVSREKKESFPLTVTSAQKNPTAFYLCASSIEGVGNEQFFGPGTRLTVL.